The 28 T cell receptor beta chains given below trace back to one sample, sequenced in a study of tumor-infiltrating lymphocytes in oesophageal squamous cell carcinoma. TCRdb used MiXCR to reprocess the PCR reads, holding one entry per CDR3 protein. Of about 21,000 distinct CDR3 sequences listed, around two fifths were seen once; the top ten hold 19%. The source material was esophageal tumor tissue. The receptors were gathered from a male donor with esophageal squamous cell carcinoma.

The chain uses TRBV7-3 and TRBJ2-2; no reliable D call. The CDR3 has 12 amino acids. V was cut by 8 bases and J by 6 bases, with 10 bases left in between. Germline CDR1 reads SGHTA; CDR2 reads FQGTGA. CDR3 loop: CASSRRAGELFF. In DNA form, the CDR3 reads TGTGCCAGCTCCCGGCGTGCCGGGGAGCTGTTTTTT. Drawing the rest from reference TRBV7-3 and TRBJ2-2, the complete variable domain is GAGVSQTPSNKVTEKGKYVELRCDPISGHTALYWYRQSLGQGPEFLIYFQGTGAADDSGLPNDRFFAVRPEGSVSTLKIQRTERGDSAVYLCASSRRAGELFFGEGSRLTVL.

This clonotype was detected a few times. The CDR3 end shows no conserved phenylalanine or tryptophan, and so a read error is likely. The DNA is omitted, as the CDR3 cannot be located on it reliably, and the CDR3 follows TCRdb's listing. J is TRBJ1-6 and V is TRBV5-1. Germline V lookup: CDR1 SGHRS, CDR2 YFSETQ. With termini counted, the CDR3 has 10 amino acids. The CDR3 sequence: CASSLAFGTS.

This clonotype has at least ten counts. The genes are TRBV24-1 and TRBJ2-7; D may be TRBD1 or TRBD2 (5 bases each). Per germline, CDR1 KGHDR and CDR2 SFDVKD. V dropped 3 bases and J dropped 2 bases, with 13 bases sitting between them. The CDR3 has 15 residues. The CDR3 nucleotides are TGTGCCACCAGTGATATGGGGGAGTGGACCTACGAGCAGTACTTC. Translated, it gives CATSDMGEWTYEQYF.

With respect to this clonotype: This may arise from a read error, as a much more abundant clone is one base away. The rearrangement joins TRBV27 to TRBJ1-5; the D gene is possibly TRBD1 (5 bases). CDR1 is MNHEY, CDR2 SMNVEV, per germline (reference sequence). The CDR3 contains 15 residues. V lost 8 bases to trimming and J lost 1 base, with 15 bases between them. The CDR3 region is CASWTSTESNQPQHF. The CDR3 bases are TGTGCCAGCTGGACCTCGACAGAGAGCAATCAGCCCCAGCATTTT.

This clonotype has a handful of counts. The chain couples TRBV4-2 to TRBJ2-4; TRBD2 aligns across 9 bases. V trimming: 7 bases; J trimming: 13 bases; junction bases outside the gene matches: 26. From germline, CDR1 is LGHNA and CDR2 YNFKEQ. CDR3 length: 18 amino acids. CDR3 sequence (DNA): TGTGCCAGCACCCTAAATGCGGGGGGACTAGCAGTTCTTCAGGAGCAGTACTTC. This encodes CASTLNAGGLAVLQEQYF.

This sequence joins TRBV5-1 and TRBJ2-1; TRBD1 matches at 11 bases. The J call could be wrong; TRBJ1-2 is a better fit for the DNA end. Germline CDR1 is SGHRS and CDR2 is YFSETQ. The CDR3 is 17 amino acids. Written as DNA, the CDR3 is TGCGCCAGCAGCTTGGGTCGTGGACAGGGGGCTTTCTATGGCTACACCTTC. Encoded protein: CASSLGRGQGAFYGYTF.

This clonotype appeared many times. In DNA, the CDR3 is TGCAGTGCTGAGACTGACAGGCTTGAGACCCAGTACTTC. Translating gives CSAETDRLETQYF. The chain carries TRBV20-1 and TRBJ2-5, with TRBD1 as a possible D gene (6 bases). V lost 5 bases and J 5 bases, leaving 15 bases between the germline ends. Germline loops: CDR1 DFQATT, CDR2 SNEGSKA (reference sequence). CDR3 length: 13 amino acids.

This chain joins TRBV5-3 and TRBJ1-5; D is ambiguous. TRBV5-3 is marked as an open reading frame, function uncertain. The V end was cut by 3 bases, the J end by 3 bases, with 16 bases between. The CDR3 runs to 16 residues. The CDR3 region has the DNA TGTGCCAGAAGCTGCCCCGTGACCTCCGCCAATCAGCCCCAGCATTTT. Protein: CARSCPVTSANQPQHF.

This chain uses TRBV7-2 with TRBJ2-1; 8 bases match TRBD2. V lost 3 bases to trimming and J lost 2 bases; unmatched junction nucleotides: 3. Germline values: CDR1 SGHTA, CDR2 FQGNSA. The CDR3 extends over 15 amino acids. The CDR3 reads CASSFFSGTYNEQFF. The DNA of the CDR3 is TGTGCCAGCAGCTTCTTTAGCGGGACCTACAATGAGCAGTTCTTC.

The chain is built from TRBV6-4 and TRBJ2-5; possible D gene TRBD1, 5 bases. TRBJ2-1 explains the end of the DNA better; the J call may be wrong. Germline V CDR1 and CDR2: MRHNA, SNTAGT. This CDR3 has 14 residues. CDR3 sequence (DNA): TGTGCCAGCAGTTACTTGCAGGGAAACAATGAGCAGTTCTTC. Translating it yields CASSYLQGNNEQFF.

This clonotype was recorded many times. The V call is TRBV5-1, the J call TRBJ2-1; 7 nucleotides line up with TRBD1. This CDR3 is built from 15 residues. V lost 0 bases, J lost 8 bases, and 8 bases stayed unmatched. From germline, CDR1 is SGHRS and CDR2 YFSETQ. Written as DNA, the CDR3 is TGCGCCAGCAGCTTGGTAGGGGGCTCACTCTATGAGCAGTTCTTC. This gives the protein CASSLVGGSLYEQFF. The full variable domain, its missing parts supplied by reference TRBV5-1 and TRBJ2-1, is KAGVTQTPRYLIKTRGQQVTLSCSPISGHRSVSWYQQTPGQGLQFLFEYFSETQRNKGNFPGRFSGRQFSNSRSEMNVSTLELGDSALYLCASSLVGGSLYEQFFGPGTRLTVL.

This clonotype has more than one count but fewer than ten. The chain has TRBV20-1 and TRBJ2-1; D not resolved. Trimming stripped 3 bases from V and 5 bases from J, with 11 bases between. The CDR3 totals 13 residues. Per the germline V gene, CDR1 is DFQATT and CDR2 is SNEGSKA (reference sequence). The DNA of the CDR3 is TGCAGTGCTAGTATCCCAGGAAACAATGAGCAGTTCTTC. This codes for CSASIPGNNEQFF.

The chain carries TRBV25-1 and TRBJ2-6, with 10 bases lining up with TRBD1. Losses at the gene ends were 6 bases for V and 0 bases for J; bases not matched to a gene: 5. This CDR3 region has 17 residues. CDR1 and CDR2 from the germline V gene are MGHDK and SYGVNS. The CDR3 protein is CASSDGQGGSGANVLTF. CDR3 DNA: TGTGCCAGCAGCGACGGACAGGGGGGCTCTGGGGCCAACGTCCTGACTTTC.

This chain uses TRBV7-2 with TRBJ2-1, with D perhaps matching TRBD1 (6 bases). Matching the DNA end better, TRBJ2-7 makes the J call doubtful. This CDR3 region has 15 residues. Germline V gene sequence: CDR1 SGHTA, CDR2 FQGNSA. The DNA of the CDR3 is TGTGCCAGCAGCAAGAGGGACATGGGCTCCTACGAGCAGTACTTC. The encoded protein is CASSKRDMGSYEQYF.

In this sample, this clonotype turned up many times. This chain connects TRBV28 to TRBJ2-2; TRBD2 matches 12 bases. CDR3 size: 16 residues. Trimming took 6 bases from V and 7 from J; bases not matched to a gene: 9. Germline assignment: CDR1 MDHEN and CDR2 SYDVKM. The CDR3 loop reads CASSTGLAGIIGELFF. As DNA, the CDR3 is TGTGCCAGCAGCACTGGACTAGCGGGGATAATCGGGGAGCTGTTTTTT.

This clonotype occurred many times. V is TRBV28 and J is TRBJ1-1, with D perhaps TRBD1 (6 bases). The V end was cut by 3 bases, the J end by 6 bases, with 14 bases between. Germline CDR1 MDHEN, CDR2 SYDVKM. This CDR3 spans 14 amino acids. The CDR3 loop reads CASSFSRGISEAFF. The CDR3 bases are TGTGCCAGCAGTTTTAGCAGGGGAATCTCTGAAGCTTTCTTT.

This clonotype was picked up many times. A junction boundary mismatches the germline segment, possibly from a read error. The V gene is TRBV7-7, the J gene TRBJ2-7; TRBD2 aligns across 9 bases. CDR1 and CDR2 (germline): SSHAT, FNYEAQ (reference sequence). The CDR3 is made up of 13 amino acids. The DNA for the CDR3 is TGTGCTAGCAGCTTAGGCACTAGCGGGGAGCAGTACTTC. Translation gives CASSLGTSGEQYF.

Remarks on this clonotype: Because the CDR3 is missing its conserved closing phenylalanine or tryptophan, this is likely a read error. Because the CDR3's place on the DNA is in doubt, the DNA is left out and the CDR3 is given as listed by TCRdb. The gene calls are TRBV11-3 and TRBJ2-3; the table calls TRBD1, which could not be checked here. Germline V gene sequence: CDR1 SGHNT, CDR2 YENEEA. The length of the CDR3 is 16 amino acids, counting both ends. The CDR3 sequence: CASSFSGTGNEQFFGP.

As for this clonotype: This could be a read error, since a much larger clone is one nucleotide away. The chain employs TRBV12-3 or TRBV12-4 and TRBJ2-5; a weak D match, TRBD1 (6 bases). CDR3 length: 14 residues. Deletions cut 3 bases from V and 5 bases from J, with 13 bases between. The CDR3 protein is CASSFWDIRETQYF. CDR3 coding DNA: TGTGCCAGCAGTTTTTGGGACATCCGGGAGACCCAGTACTTC.

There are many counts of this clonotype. The CDR3, as DNA: TGCGCCAGCAGCTTGTACGACGGAAAAAATTCACCCCTCCACTTT. This translates into CASSLYDGKNSPLHF. The J gene is TRBJ1-6, the V gene TRBV5-1, with D uncertain. V was cut by 1 base and J by 7 bases, with 12 bases left in between. Per germline, CDR1 SGHRS and CDR2 YFSETQ. The CDR3 contains 15 residues.

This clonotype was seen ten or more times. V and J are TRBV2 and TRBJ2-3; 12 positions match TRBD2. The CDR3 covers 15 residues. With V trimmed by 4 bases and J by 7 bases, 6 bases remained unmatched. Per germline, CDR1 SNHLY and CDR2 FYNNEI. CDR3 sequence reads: CASSVSSGRVNTQYF. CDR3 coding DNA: TGTGCCAGCAGTGTGTCTAGCGGGAGGGTTAATACGCAGTATTTT.

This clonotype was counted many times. The CDR3 sequence: CASSESGFGEQYF. CDR3 bases: TGCGCCAGCAGTGAGTCGGGGTTTGGTGAGCAGTACTTC. The V gene is TRBV10-1, the J gene TRBJ2-7, with unresolved D. This CDR3 region has 13 residues. V dropped 0 bases and J dropped 7 bases, with 10 bases sitting between them. Per the germline V gene, CDR1 is WNHNN and CDR2 is SYGVQD (reference sequence).

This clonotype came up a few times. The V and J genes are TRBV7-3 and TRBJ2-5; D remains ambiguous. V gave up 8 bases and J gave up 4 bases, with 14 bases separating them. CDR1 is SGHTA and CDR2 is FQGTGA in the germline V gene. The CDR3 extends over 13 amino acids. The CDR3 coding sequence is TGTGCCAGCTCGTCGGGCAGAGGAGAGACCCAGTACTTC. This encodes CASSSGRGETQYF.

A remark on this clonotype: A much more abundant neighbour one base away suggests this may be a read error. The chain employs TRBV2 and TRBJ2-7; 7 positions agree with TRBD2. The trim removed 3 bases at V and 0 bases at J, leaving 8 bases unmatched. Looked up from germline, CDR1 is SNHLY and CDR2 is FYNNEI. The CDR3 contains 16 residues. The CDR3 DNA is TGTGCCAGCAGTGATGCCGGGACTACTAGCTCCTACGAGCAGTACTTC. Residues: CASSDAGTTSSYEQYF.

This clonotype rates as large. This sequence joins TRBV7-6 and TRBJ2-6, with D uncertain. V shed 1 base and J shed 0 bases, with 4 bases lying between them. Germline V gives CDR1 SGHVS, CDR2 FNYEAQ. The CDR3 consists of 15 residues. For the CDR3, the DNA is TGTGCCAGCAGCTTAGGCAGCTCTGGGGCCAACGTCCTGACTTTC. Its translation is CASSLGSSGANVLTF. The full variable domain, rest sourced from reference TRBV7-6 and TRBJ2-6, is GAGVSQSPRYKVTKRGQDVALRCDPISGHVSLYWYRQALGQGPEFLTYFNYEAQQDKSGLPNDRFSAERPEGSISTLTIQRTEQRDSAMYRCASSLGSSGANVLTFGAGSRLTVL.

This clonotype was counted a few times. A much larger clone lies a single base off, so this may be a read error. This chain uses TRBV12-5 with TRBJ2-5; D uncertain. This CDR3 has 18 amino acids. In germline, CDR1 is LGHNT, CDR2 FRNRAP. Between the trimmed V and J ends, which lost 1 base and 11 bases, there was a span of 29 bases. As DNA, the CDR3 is TGTGCTAGTGGTTTGGGGGCCAAAACTGCCTTCTCCTACAATGAGCAGTACTTC. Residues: CASGLGAKTAFSYNEQYF.

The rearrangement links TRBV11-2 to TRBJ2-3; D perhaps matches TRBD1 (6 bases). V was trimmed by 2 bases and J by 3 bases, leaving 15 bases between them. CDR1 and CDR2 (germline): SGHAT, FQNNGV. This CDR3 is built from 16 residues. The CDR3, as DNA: TGTGCCAGCAGCTTACTCCCAGGGGTCGGTACAGATACGCAGTATTTT. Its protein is CASSLLPGVGTDTQYF.

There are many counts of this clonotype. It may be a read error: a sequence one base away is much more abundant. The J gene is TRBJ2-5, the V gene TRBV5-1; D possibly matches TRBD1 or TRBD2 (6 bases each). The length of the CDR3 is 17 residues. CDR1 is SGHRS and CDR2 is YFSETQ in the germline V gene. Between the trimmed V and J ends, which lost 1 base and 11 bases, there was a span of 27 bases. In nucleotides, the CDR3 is TGCGCCAGCAGCTTGTTGGGCCAGGGGACTCTCCCCAATGAGCAGTACTTC. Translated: CASSLLGQGTLPNEQYF. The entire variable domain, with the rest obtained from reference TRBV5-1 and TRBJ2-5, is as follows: KAGVTQTPRYLIKTRGQQVTLSCSPISGHRSVSWYQQTPGQGLQFLFEYFSETQRNKGNFPGRFSGRQFSNSRSEMNVSTLELGDSALYLCASSLLGQGTLPNEQYFGPGTRLLVL.